One sample yielded the 22 T cell receptor beta chains listed below, sequenced in a study of blood T cells in healthy people across ages. A second PCR of 7 to 11 cycles used a sample-barcoded 5' primer and a J-beta primer mix. TCRdb re-derived calls from the 5' RACE reads in MiXCR, one entry per CDR3 protein. The sample holds about 650,000 distinct CDR3 sequences; under 65% are singletons and the top ten take around an eighth. The sequenced material came from blood. Receptor source: a woman aged 80 or older in good health.

Regarding this clonotype: This may come from a read error, since a much larger clone is one base off. The V gene is TRBV2, the J gene TRBJ2-1; D is ambiguous. The CDR3 spans 13 residues. V lost 8 bases, J lost 9 bases, and 17 bases lay in between. The germline V gene encodes CDR1 SNHLY and CDR2 FYNNEI. The chain's CDR3 is CASGLERFAEQFF. As DNA, the CDR3 is TGTGCCAGCGGGCTAGAAAGGTTTGCTGAGCAGTTCTTC.

Remarks on this clonotype: Being one base from a much bigger clone, this may be a read error. This sequence joins TRBV20-1 and TRBJ2-7, with D unclear. Germline CDR1 DFQATT, CDR2 SNEGSKA (reference sequence). Trimming shortened V by 7 bases and J by 4 bases, and 17 bases separated the two germline ends. The CDR3 spans 13 residues. The chain's CDR3 is CSVQPRIGYEQYF. The CDR3 DNA reads TGCAGTGTGCAGCCCAGGATTGGTTACGAGCAGTACTTC.

The chain carries TRBV29-1 and TRBJ2-7; 8 positions agree with TRBD1. V was pared by 5 bases and J by 2 bases, with 8 bases of the junction left unmatched. Germline CDR1 and CDR2: SQVTM and ANQGSEA. The CDR3 sequence is 14 residues long. In DNA form, the CDR3 reads TGCAGCGTTTGCCGGACAGGGAATCCCTACGAGCAGTACTTC. Translation: CSVCRTGNPYEQYF.

Note on this clonotype: One base away lies a much larger clone, so this may be a sequencing read error. This chain connects TRBV10-3 to TRBJ2-3; D is perhaps TRBD2 (6 bases). The germline gives CDR1 ENHRY, CDR2 SYGVKD. Deletions cut 4 bases from V and 1 base from J, with 18 bases between. The CDR3 is made up of 17 amino acids. The CDR3 region is CAISGRRVGGGTDTQYF. CDR3 nucleotide sequence: TGTGCCATCAGTGGCAGGAGGGTCGGGGGAGGCACAGATACGCAGTATTTT.

As concerns this clonotype: A much larger clonotype is one base distant, so this may be a read error. The chain is built from TRBV10-3 and TRBJ2-2; D may be TRBD2 (6 bases). CDR1 and CDR2 from the germline V gene are ENHRY and SYGVKD. This CDR3 contains 12 residues. The ends were cut back, 5 bases at V and 7 bases at J, with 8 bases in the middle. The CDR3 DNA reads as TGTGCCATCAGTTGGGGGGTCGGGGAGCTGTTTTTT. This codes for CAISWGVGELFF.

Notes on this clonotype: With a much larger clone just one base away, this may be a read error. Here the CDR3 DNA reads TGTGCCAGCAATTTAGGTTCGGCCGTGCGGAATGAGCAGTACTTC. This sequence encodes CASNLGSAVRNEQYF. This chain uses TRBV12-3 or TRBV12-4 with TRBJ2-7; D unclear. The CDR3 has 15 residues.

J is TRBJ2-7 and V is TRBV6-5; D is perhaps TRBD1 or TRBD2 (6 bases each). The germline V and J ends were trimmed by 5 bases and 10 bases, with 18 bases remaining between them. The CDR3 is 13 residues long. Per the germline V gene, CDR1 is MNHEY and CDR2 is SVGAGI. Written as DNA, the CDR3 is TGTGCCAGCAGTGCACCGGGGGCCAAAACCCAGTACTTC. Protein product: CASSAPGAKTQYF.

A word on this clonotype: At one end the junction does not follow the germline gene, possibly because of a read error. This rearrangement joins TRBV7-7 to TRBJ2-5; TRBD2 matches at 12 bases. Looked up from germline, CDR1 is SSHAT and CDR2 is FNYEAQ (reference sequence). CDR3 length equals 15 residues. The CDR3 loop is CASSSLAGGEETQYF. The CDR3 nucleotides are TGTGCTAGCAGTTCCCTAGCGGGAGGGGAAGAGACCCAGTACTTC.

The chain couples TRBV4-1 to TRBJ1-4; perhaps TRBD1 as D (6 bases). Trimming shortened V by 3 bases and J by 1 base, and 15 bases separated the two germline ends. This CDR3 comprises 17 residues. Per the germline V gene, CDR1 is MGHRA and CDR2 is YSYEKL. CDR3 region: CASSHVWGRETNEKLFF. In nucleotides, the CDR3 is TGCGCCAGCAGCCATGTCTGGGGGCGCGAAACTAATGAAAAACTGTTTTTT.

The sample holds many counts of this clonotype. The gene calls are TRBV7-2 and TRBJ2-5; 9 nucleotides agree with TRBD1. Germline V CDR1 and CDR2: SGHTA, FQGNSA. V trimming: 5 bases; J trimming: 2 bases; junction bases outside the gene matches: 6. There are 15 residues in the CDR3. For the CDR3, the DNA is TGTGCCAGCAGCCCCGGGACAGGGATTCAAGAGACCCAGTACTTC. It encodes CASSPGTGIQETQYF.

This clonotype turned up a few times. This chain uses TRBV20-1 with TRBJ1-4, with D hard to call. The length of the CDR3 is 15 residues. Germline CDR1 and CDR2: DFQATT and SNEGSKA (reference sequence). Trimming took 4 bases from V and 4 from J, leaving 16 bases between them. The CDR3 nucleotides read TGCAGTGCTATGGGCCGACGGGAAAGTAATGAAAAACTGTTTTTT. This codes for CSAMGRRESNEKLFF.

This chain links TRBV20-1 with TRBJ1-4, with D possibly matching TRBD1 (5 bases). Germline CDR1 is DFQATT and CDR2 is SNEGSKA (reference sequence). Trimming shortened V by 0 bases and J by 6 bases, and 14 bases separated the two germline ends. This CDR3 has 15 residues. The CDR3 bases are TGCAGTGCTAGAGATCATGGGGGAGAGGATGAAAAACTGTTTTTT. Amino acid sequence: CSARDHGGEDEKLFF.

The chain couples TRBV20-1 to TRBJ2-7; perhaps D is TRBD1 or TRBD2 (5 bases each). The DNA end favors TRBJ2-5, so the J call may be wrong. This CDR3 contains 13 residues. Germline assignment: CDR1 DFQATT and CDR2 SNEGSKA (reference sequence). This chain's CDR3 is CSARPPGLETQYF. DNA of the CDR3: TGCAGTGCTAGGCCTCCGGGGCTTGAGACCCAGTACTTC.

This clonotype appeared once. At one of its ends the junction is not consistent with the germline gene, which may arise from a read error. The chain carries TRBV20-1 and TRBJ2-5, with 7 bases identical to TRBD2. Germline V CDR1 and CDR2: DFQATT, SNEGSKA (reference sequence). The CDR3 is 14 amino acids. CDR3 protein: CSASPGLKQETLYF. CDR3 nucleotides: TGCAGTGCTTCACCGGGACTAAAGCAAGAGACCCTGTACTTC.

Regarding this clonotype: Given a much more abundant clone one base away, this may be a read error. The chain employs TRBV24-1 and TRBJ2-3; D is undetermined. V shed 3 bases and J shed 6 bases, with 6 bases lying between them. The germline V gene encodes CDR1 KGHDR and CDR2 SFDVKD. CDR3 size: 12 residues. The CDR3: CATSDKYDTQYF. For the CDR3, the DNA is TGTGCCACCAGTGATAAGTACGATACGCAGTATTTT.

The genes are TRBV2 and TRBJ1-1; D unclear. Trimming pared 0 bases from V and 4 bases from J, leaving 6 bases between. CDR3 length: 13 residues. CDR1 and CDR2 (germline): SNHLY, FYNNEI. CDR3 coding DNA: TGTGCCAGCAGTGAAGCCTGGAGCACTGAAGCTTTCTTT. This encodes CASSEAWSTEAFF. The whole variable domain, remainder taken from reference TRBV2 and TRBJ1-1, is EPEVTQTPSHQVTQMGQEVILRCVPISNHLYFYWYRQILGQKVEFLVSFYNNEISEKSEIFDDQFSVERPDGSNFTLKIRSTKLEDSAMYFCASSEAWSTEAFFGQGTRLTVV.

This chain uses TRBV29-1 with TRBJ2-1; D uncertain. The CDR3 is 12 amino acids. CDR1 is SQVTM, CDR2 ANQGSEA, per germline. V gave up 6 bases and J gave up 3 bases, with 9 bases separating them. The CDR3 loop is CSVTTGYNEQFF. CDR3 DNA sequence: TGCAGCGTGACAACCGGCTACAATGAGCAGTTCTTC.

This clonotype was detected once. A much larger clone is a single base away; this may be a read error. Given the absence of the conserved phenylalanine or tryptophan at the CDR3 end, a read error is likely. V and J are TRBV12-3 or TRBV12-4 and TRBJ2-1, with unresolved D. V shed 2 bases and J shed 7 bases, with 6 bases lying between them. The CDR3 covers 12 residues. For the CDR3, the DNA is TGTGCCAGCAGTTTAAAGGGAAATGAGCAGTTCTCC. Its translation: CASSLKGNEQFS.

As concerns this clonotype: It may be a read error: a sequence one base away is much more abundant. The CDR3 sequence: CSAMGLAKNIQYF. CDR3 coding DNA: TGCAGTGCTATGGGCCTAGCCAAAAACATTCAGTACTTC. This chain uses TRBV20-1 with TRBJ2-4; D uncertain. The CDR3 consists of 13 residues. V was trimmed by 4 bases and J by 0 bases, leaving 7 bases between them. Germline loops: CDR1 DFQATT, CDR2 SNEGSKA (reference sequence).

This clonotype came up many times. The rearrangement uses TRBV29-1 and TRBJ2-3; TRBD1 aligns across 7 bases. The CDR3 is made up of 12 amino acids. Germline CDR1 and CDR2: SQVTM and ANQGSEA. The V segment lost 4 bases and the J segment 3 bases; nucleotides outside the gene matches: 1. CDR3 in DNA: TGCAGCGTTGGCAGGGGGACAGATACGCAGTATTTT. It translates to CSVGRGTDTQYF.

This clonotype was counted a few times. One junction end does not reproduce the germline sequence, and a read error may be involved. The chain recombines TRBV5-1 with TRBJ2-1; 11 bases align to TRBD2. Per germline, CDR1 SGHRS and CDR2 YFSETQ. The CDR3 spans 14 residues. CDR3: CAGSPSGRISEQFF. The CDR3 DNA is TGCGCCGGCAGCCCTAGCGGGAGGATTAGTGAGCAGTTCTTC.

The chain carries TRBV20-1 and TRBJ1-1, with 7 nucleotides matching TRBD1. Germline lookup yields CDR1 DFQATT and CDR2 SNEGSKA (reference sequence). The CDR3 runs 15 residues. After removal of 0 bases from V and 2 bases from J, the junction contained 6 bases not matched to a gene. The CDR3: CSARDYRGLNTEAFF. The CDR3 region has the DNA TGCAGTGCTAGAGACTACAGGGGACTCAACACTGAAGCTTTCTTT.